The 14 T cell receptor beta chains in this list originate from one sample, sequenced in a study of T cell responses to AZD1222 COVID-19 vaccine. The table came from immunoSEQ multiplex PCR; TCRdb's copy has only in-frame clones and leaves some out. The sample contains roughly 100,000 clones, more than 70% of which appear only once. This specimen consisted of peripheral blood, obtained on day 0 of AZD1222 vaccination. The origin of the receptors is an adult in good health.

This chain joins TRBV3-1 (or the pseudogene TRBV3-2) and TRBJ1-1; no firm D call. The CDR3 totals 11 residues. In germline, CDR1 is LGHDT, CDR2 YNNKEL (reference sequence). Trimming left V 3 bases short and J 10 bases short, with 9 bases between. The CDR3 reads CASSQGKVAFF. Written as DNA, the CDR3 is TGTGCCAGCAGCCAGGGAAAGGTAGCTTTCTTT.

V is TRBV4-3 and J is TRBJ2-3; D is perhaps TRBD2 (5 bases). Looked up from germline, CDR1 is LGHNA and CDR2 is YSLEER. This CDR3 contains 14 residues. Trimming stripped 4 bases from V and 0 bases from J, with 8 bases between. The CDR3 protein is CASSRSGSTDTQYF. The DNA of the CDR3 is TGCGCCAGCAGCCGGTCGGGAAGCACAGATACGCAGTATTTT.

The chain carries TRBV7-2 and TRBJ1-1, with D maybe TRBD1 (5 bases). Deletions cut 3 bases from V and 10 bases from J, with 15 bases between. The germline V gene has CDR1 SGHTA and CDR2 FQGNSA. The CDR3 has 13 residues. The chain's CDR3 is CASSLGDLLGAFF. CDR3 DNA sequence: TGTGCCAGCAGCTTGGGGGATCTCTTGGGAGCTTTCTTT.

DNA for the CDR3: TGTGCCAGTAGGGATATCCAGATAAAGGAGGGGCTGGGTGGCTACACCTTC. Its translation is CASRDIQIKEGLGGYTF. The V and J genes are TRBV19 and TRBJ1-2, with TRBD1 as a possible D gene (5 bases). The CDR3 runs 17 residues. V was clipped by 6 bases and J by 7 bases, with 27 bases between them. Germline CDR1 reads LNHDA; CDR2 reads SQIVND (reference sequence).

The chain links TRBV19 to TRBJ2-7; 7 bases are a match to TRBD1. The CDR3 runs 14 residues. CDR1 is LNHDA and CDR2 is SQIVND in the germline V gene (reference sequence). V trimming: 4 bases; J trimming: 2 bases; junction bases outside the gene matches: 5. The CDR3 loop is CASSTLGQTYEQYF. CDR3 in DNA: TGTGCCAGTAGTACCCTGGGACAGACCTACGAGCAGTACTTC.

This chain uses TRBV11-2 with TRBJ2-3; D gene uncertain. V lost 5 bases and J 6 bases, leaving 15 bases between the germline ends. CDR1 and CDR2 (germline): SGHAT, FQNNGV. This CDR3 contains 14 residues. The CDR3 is CASSPLGMSDTQYF. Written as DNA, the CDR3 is TGTGCCAGCAGCCCCCTGGGCATGTCGGATACGCAGTATTTT.

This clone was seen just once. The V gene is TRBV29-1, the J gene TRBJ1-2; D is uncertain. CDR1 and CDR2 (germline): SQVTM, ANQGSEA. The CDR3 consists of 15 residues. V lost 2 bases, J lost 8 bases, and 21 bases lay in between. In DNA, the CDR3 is TGCAGCGTTGAAATTTGGACCGAAAGCCTAGGGGGCTACACCTTC. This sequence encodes CSVEIWTESLGGYTF.

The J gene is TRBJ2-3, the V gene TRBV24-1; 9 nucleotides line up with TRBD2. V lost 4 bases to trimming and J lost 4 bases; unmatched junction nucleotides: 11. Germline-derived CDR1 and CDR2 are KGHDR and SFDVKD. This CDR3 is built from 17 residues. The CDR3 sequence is CATSEPVAGELADTQYF. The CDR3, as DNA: TGTGCCACCAGTGAGCCCGTAGCGGGAGAGTTAGCAGATACGCAGTATTTT.

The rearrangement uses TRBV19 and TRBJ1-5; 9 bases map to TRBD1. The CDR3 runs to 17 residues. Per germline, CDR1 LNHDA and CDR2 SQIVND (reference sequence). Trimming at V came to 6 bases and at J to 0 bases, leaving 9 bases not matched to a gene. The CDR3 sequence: CASSNEQGALSNQPQHF. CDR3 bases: TGTGCCAGTAGCAACGAACAGGGGGCGCTTAGCAATCAGCCCCAGCATTTT.

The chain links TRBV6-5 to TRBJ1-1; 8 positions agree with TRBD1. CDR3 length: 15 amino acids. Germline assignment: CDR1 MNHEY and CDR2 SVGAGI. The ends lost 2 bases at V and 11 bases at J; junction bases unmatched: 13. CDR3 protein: CASSYAGDRGSAAFF. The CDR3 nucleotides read TGTGCCAGCAGTTACGCAGGTGACAGGGGATCAGCGGCTTTCTTT.

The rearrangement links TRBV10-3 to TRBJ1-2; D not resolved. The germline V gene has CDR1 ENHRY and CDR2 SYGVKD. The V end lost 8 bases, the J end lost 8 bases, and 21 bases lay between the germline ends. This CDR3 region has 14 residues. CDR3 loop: CAIPGKTGFGGYTF. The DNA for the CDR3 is TGTGCCATCCCTGGAAAGACGGGATTTGGGGGCTACACCTTC.

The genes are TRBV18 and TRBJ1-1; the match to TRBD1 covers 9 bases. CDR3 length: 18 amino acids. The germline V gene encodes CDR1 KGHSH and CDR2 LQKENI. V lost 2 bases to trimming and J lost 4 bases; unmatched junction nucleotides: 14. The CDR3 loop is CASSPKRQGETAGTEAFF. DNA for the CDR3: TGTGCCAGCTCACCAAAGAGACAGGGGGAAACTGCCGGCACTGAAGCTTTCTTT. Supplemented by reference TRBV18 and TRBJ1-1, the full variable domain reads NAGVMQNPRHLVRRRGQEARLRCSPMKGHSHVYWYRQLPEEGLKFMVYLQKENIIDESGMPKERFSAEFPKEGPSILRIQQVVRGDSAAYFCASSPKRQGETAGTEAFFGQGTRLTVV.

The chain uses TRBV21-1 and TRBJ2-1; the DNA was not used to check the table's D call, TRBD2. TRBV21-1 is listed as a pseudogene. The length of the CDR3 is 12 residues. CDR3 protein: CASSKWGVGQFF. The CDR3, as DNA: TGTGCCAGCAGCAAATGGGGAGTCGGTCAGTTCTTC.

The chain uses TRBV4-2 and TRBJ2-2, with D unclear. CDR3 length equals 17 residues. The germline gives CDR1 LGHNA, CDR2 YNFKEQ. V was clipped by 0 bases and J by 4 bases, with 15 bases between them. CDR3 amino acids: CASSQDFATSSTGELFF. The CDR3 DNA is TGTGCCAGCAGCCAAGATTTTGCGACAAGTTCCACCGGGGAGCTGTTTTTT.